Listed below are T cell receptor beta chains from one sample, sequenced in a study of cytomegalovirus exposure and HLA in healthy donors. Clones were sequenced by immunoSEQ multiplex PCR, and TCRdb holds only the in-frame ones, with some missing. Of some 49,000 clones in the sample, almost 95% are singletons; the top ten hold over 1.1%. The material sequenced was PBMCs. The source of these receptors is a man between 18 and 35 years old in good health and CMV-seronegative. The CDR3 runs from the conserved cysteine through the conserved F or W. The D gene is left open where the match is weak. Size values are once, few and many counts, or a class for expanded clones, and some rows have none.

j_gene | v_gene | abundance | d_gene | CDR3aa | CDR3nt
TRBJ1-1 | TRBV12-5 | . | . | CASGDGTPNTEAFF | TGTGCTAGTGGGGACGGGACTCCGAACACTGAAGCTTTCTTT
TRBJ2-7 | TRBV28 | . | TRBD2 | CASSISSGTNTYEQYF | TGTGCCAGCAGTATCTCCAGCGGGACGAACACCTACGAGCAGTACTTC
TRBJ2-7 | TRBV7-2 | . | TRBD1 | CASRGQESYEQYF | TGTGCCAGCAGGGGACAGGAGTCCTACGAGCAGTACTTC
TRBJ2-7 | TRBV6-1 | . | TRBD1 | CASSRGQTYEQYF | TGTGCCAGCAGTCGGGGACAGACCTACGAGCAGTACTTC
TRBJ1-2 | TRBV10-3 | . | . | CATQRWGDNYGYTF | TGTGCCACACAACGGTGGGGGGACAACTATGGCTACACCTTC
TRBJ2-5 | TRBV4-1 | . | . | CASSQEQGGETQYF | TGCGCCAGCAGCCAAGAACAGGGAGGGGAGACCCAGTACTTC
TRBJ2-7 | TRBV6-1 | . | TRBD2 | CASSEAWGGASTYEQYF | TGTGCCAGCAGTGAAGCTTGGGGGGGTGCGAGCACCTACGAGCAGTACTTC
TRBJ2-5 | TRBV7-3 | once | TRBD2 | CASSAGVGETQYF | TGTGCCAGCAGCGCGGGGGTTGGGGAGACCCAGTACTTC
TRBJ2-7 | TRBV2 | once | TRBD2 | CASSDTSGSSYEQYF | TGTGCCAGCAGTGACACTAGCGGGAGTTCCTACGAGCAGTACTTC
TRBJ2-2 | TRBV7-3 | . | TRBD2 | CASSLNSAGGTTGELFF | TGTGCCAGCAGCTTAAATTCGGCGGGAGGGACCACCGGGGAGCTGTTTTTT
TRBJ2-1 | TRBV5-1 | once | . | CASSLQGESNEQFF | TGCGCCAGCAGCTTACAGGGAGAGTCGAATGAGCAGTTCTTC
TRBJ2-5 | TRBV7-3 | . | TRBD2 | CASSSGRLAGAETQYF | TGTGCCAGCAGCTCCGGGAGACTAGCGGGAGCAGAGACCCAGTACTTC
TRBJ2-1 | TRBV19 | . | TRBD2 | CASSSGTSGINEQFF | TGTGCCAGTAGCTCCGGGACTAGCGGGATCAATGAGCAGTTCTTC
TRBJ1-5 | TRBV9 | . | . | CASSVGGNSNQPQHF | TGTGCCAGCAGCGTAGGGGGCAATAGCAATCAGCCCCAGCATTTT
TRBJ2-2 | TRBV11-3 | once | TRBD2 | CASSPGGLARIKNTGELFF | TGTGCCAGCAGCCCGGGGGGACTAGCGAGAATAAAGAACACCGGGGAGCTGTTTTTT
TRBJ2-3 | TRBV28 | . | TRBD2 | CATKRGLGRGIATDTQYF | TGTGCCACCAAGCGGGGGCTGGGGAGGGGGATCGCCACAGATACGCAGTATTTT
TRBJ1-2 | TRBV23-1 | few | TRBD1 | CASSQSKDEDRTGAEDYGYTF | TGCGCCAGCAGTCAATCTAAGGACGAAGATCGGACAGGGGCAGAGGACTATGGCTACACCTTC
TRBJ1-2 | TRBV7-8 | . | . | CASSYGLGDYGYTF | TGTGCCAGCAGCTACGGGTTAGGGGACTATGGCTACACCTTC
TRBJ1-1 | TRBV29-1 | . | . | CSVDKSGMNTEAFF | TGCAGCGTTGATAAGTCAGGAATGAACACTGAAGCTTTCTTT
TRBJ2-1 | TRBV19 | . | TRBD2 | CASSTTGTSAYNEQFF | TGTGCCAGTAGTACAACCGGGACTAGCGCATACAATGAGCAGTTCTTC
TRBJ2-3 | TRBV4-1 | . | . | CASSPYPAGSDTQYF | TGCGCCAGCAGCCCCTATCCGGCAGGCTCGGATACGCAGTATTTT
TRBJ1-5 | TRBV19 | once | . | CASSISGDNQPQHF | TGTGCCAGTAGTATTTCGGGGGATAATCAGCCCCAGCATTTT
TRBJ1-3 | TRBV28 | . | TRBD1 | CASRSRGRNTIYF | TGTGCCAGCAGGAGTAGGGGGCGAAACACCATATATTTT
TRBJ1-1 | TRBV5-5 | . | . | CASSRPGGDSEAFF | TGTGCCAGCAGCCGCCCGGGAGGGGATTCTGAAGCTTTCTTT
TRBJ2-7 | TRBV27 | . | . | CASRTLSTYEQYF | TGTGCCAGTAGAACGTTATCAACCTACGAGCAGTACTTC
TRBJ1-2 | TRBV28 | . | . | CASSTRDTLITYGYTF | TGTGCCAGCAGTACGAGAGACACACTCATTACGTATGGCTACACCTTC
TRBJ2-7 | TRBV28 | . | TRBD1 | CASSLSGQGIDEQYF | TGTGCCAGCAGTTTGTCGGGACAGGGAATCGACGAGCAGTACTTC
TRBJ2-5 | TRBV11-2 | . | TRBD1 | CASSQWTGGWVETQYF | TGTGCCAGCAGCCAGTGGACAGGGGGCTGGGTGGAGACCCAGTACTTC
TRBJ2-1 | TRBV10-1 | . | . | CASSAGLPSYNEQFF | TGCGCCAGCAGTGCGGGACTCCCCTCCTACAATGAGCAGTTCTTC
TRBJ1-1 | TRBV6-5 | . | . | CASSYQVNTEAFF | TGTGCCAGCAGTTATCAGGTGAACACTGAAGCTTTCTTT
TRBJ2-7 | TRBV19 | . | TRBD2 | CASRGTSVLTSYEQYF | TGTGCCAGTAGGGGGACTAGCGTCCTTACCTCCTACGAGCAGTACTTC
TRBJ2-2 | TRBV9 | . | . | CASSAGQNANTGELFF | TGTGCCAGCAGCGCGGGACAAAACGCGAACACCGGGGAGCTGTTTTTT
TRBJ2-1 | TRBV7-3 | few | TRBD2 | CASSSGLAVSDEQFF | TGTGCCAGCAGCAGCGGACTAGCGGTGTCGGATGAGCAGTTCTTC
TRBJ2-4 | TRBV12-5 | once | TRBD2 | CASGSTGLAGTQYF | TGTGCTAGTGGTTCAACCGGACTAGCGGGTACCCAGTACTTC
TRBJ2-1 | TRBV6-5 | once | TRBD2 | CASRGGGGHEQFF | TGTGCCAGCAGAGGCGGGGGAGGTCATGAGCAGTTCTTC
TRBJ2-3 | TRBV9 | . | TRBD1 | CASSERQGSTDTQYF | TGTGCCAGCAGCGAGCGACAGGGTAGCACAGATACGCAGTATTTT
TRBJ1-1 | TRBV27 | . | TRBD1 | CASSPGQSMNTEAFF | TGTGCCAGCAGCCCGGGACAGAGCATGAACACTGAAGCTTTCTTT
TRBJ1-4 | TRBV5-1 | once | . | CASSPLRATNEKLFF | TGCGCCAGCTCCCCTTTGCGGGCAACTAATGAAAAACTGTTTTTT
TRBJ2-5 | TRBV10-1 | . | . | CASSEFLQGRETQYF | TGCGCCAGCAGTGAGTTCCTACAGGGTAGGGAGACCCAGTACTTC
TRBJ2-1 | TRBV4-2 | . | TRBD2 | CASSQDAAGAGDEQFF | TGTGCCAGCAGCCAAGATGCAGCGGGAGCGGGCGATGAGCAGTTCTTC
TRBJ2-5 | TRBV7-3 | . | . | CASSPRGMETQYF | TGTGCCAGCAGCCCCAGGGGTATGGAGACCCAGTACTTC
TRBJ2-1 | TRBV6-5 | . | TRBD2 | CASSYPGLAGANEQFF | TGTGCCAGCAGTTACCCTGGACTAGCGGGGGCGAATGAGCAGTTCTTC
TRBJ1-4 | TRBV9 | . | . | CASSVAGLVANEKLFF | TGTGCCAGCAGCGTCGCGGGGCTTGTGGCTAATGAAAAACTGTTTTTT
TRBJ1-4 | TRBV5-8 | . | TRBD1 | CASSLRGQADEKLFF | TGTGCCAGCAGCTTGAGGGGACAGGCGGATGAAAAACTGTTTTTT
TRBJ2-7 | TRBV2 | . | . | CASRRTVSYEQYF | TGTGCCAGCAGGCGGACAGTCTCCTACGAGCAGTACTTC
TRBJ2-3 | TRBV7-3 | . | . | CASKRGGSDTQYF | TGTGCCAGCAAAAGAGGCGGGTCAGATACGCAGTATTTT
TRBJ2-5 | TRBV11-2 | . | . | CASSLVQGQETQYF | TGTGCCAGCAGCTTAGTGCAGGGGCAAGAGACCCAGTACTTC
TRBJ2-1 | TRBV4-1 | . | . | CASSVGLTYNEQFF | TGCGCCAGCAGCGTCGGACTGACCTACAATGAGCAGTTCTTC
TRBJ2-2 | TRBV11-2 | . | . | CASSSRTENTGELFF | TGTGCCAGCAGCTCGAGGACAGAGAACACCGGGGAGCTGTTTTTT
TRBJ2-1 | TRBV28 | . | . | CASSLYGERNEQFF | TGTGCCAGCAGTTTATACGGGGAAAGGAATGAGCAGTTCTTC
TRBJ2-5 | TRBV7-8 | . | TRBD2 | CASSFGTSRQETQYF | TGTGCCAGCAGCTTCGGGACTAGCAGACAAGAGACCCAGTACTTC
TRBJ2-1 | TRBV29-1 | . | . | CSVDSGQGRFYEQFF | TGCAGCGTCGATTCAGGCCAGGGAAGATTCTATGAGCAGTTCTTC
TRBJ2-7 | TRBV6-5 | . | TRBD1 | CASSYSTGYEQYF | TGTGCCAGCAGTTACTCGACAGGGTACGAGCAGTACTTC
TRBJ2-5 | TRBV7-9 | . | . | CASSLARGLETQYF | TGTGCCAGCAGCTTAGCCCGGGGGTTGGAGACCCAGTACTTC
TRBJ2-1 | TRBV6-6 | . | TRBD1 | CASSGGDRAYNEQFF | TGTGCCAGCAGCGGAGGGGACAGGGCCTACAATGAGCAGTTCTTC
TRBJ2-3 | TRBV18 | . | TRBD1 | CASSRRQGASTDTQYF | TGTGCCAGCTCACGACGACAGGGGGCAAGCACAGATACGCAGTATTTT
TRBJ1-5 | TRBV30 | . | . | CAWSRSNQPQHF | TGTGCCTGGAGTCGTAGCAATCAGCCCCAGCATTTT
TRBJ2-5 | TRBV21-1 | . | . | CASSSPREGGLETQYF | TGTGCCAGCAGCTCACCCCGGGAGGGTGGATTGGAGACCCAGTACTTC
TRBJ1-5 | TRBV18 | . | . | CASSESQGVYQPQHF | TGTGCCAGCTCAGAGAGCCAGGGTGTCTACCAGCCCCAGCATTTT